A single sample gave rise to the 8 T cell receptor beta chains below, sequenced in a study of T cells after yellow fever vaccination. MiXCR, applied by TCRdb to the 5' RACE reads, yields one record per CDR3 protein. The data hold about 110,000 distinct CDR3 sequences, with 8.4% observed a single time. Sequencing was performed on CD8+ T cells sorted from PBMCs, taken 45 days after the yellow fever booster vaccination. The receptors were gathered from a man aged 25-40 years who received the YFV17D yellow fever vaccine.

The chain carries TRBV7-9 and TRBJ2-3; D is perhaps TRBD2 (6 bases). Germline loops: CDR1 SEHNR, CDR2 FQNEAQ (reference sequence). This CDR3 has 17 amino acids. Trimming pared 6 bases from V and 0 bases from J, leaving 19 bases between. As DNA, the CDR3 is TGTGCCAGCAGTCTTGTATGGAGCGGGTCTAGCACAGATACGCAGTATTTT. It translates to CASSLVWSGSSTDTQYF.

This clonotype showed up many times. V is TRBV10-2 and J is TRBJ1-1, with a tentative D call TRBD1 (6 bases). Germline values: CDR1 WSHSY, CDR2 SAAADI. The length of the CDR3 is 11 residues. The V and J ends lost 8 bases and 9 bases respectively, with 13 bases between them. The CDR3 loop is CASLGGAKAFF. As DNA, the CDR3 is TGCGCCAGCCTGGGGGGGGCGAAAGCTTTCTTT.

The sample holds many counts of this clonotype. J is TRBJ2-7 and V is TRBV25-1; D is unresolved. CDR1 is MGHDK and CDR2 is SYGVNS in the germline V gene. CDR3 length equals 13 residues. The V and J ends lost 3 bases and 6 bases respectively, with 12 bases between them. As DNA, the CDR3 is TGTGCCAGCAGTGAGTTCAACATGGCCGAGCAGTACTTC. This encodes CASSEFNMAEQYF.

This clonotype was observed a handful of times. The rearrangement links TRBV12-3 or TRBV12-4 to TRBJ2-5; D gene ambiguous. Deletions cut 4 bases from V and 5 bases from J, with 11 bases between. This CDR3 spans 13 amino acids. CDR3 amino acids: CASSSGTRETQYF. As DNA, the CDR3 is TGTGCCAGCAGTTCAGGCACCAGGGAGACCCAGTACTTC.

Ten or more counts support this clonotype. The chain recombines TRBV4-3 with TRBJ2-1; the D is unclear. Germline assignment: CDR1 LGHNA and CDR2 YSLEER. With 2 bases removed from V and 6 bases from J, the gap between germline ends came to 11 bases. CDR3 size: 14 residues. The CDR3 DNA reads as TGCGCCAGCAGCCAAATCGCTGGATTCAATGAGCAGTTCTTC. Translation gives CASSQIAGFNEQFF.

This clonotype was observed at least ten times. The chain combines TRBV4-1 with TRBJ1-1; TRBD1 matches at 7 bases. From germline, CDR1 is MGHRA and CDR2 YSYEKL. J lost 5 bases, V lost 2 bases, and 8 bases had no gene match. CDR3 length: 15 residues. This CDR3 reads CASSQIPGQLTEAFF. The CDR3 region has the DNA TGCGCCAGCAGCCAAATCCCGGGACAGCTGACTGAAGCTTTCTTT.

This sequence joins TRBV27 and TRBJ2-7, with 7 bases that match TRBD1. There are 15 residues in the CDR3. Germline V gene data show CDR1 as MNHEY and CDR2 as SMNVEV (reference sequence). Losses at the gene ends were 5 bases for V and 2 bases for J; bases not matched to a gene: 9. Written as DNA, the CDR3 is TGTGCCAGCAGTACTCTCGACAGGGTCCCCTACGAGCAGTACTTC. It encodes CASSTLDRVPYEQYF.

The CDR3 DNA reads as TGTGCCAGCAGCTTGGAGGGCCTAGCGAATGCCGGGGAGCTGTTTTTT. It translates to CASSLEGLANAGELFF. The chain carries TRBV5-6 and TRBJ2-2, with a weak D call TRBD2 (6 bases). This CDR3 is 16 amino acids long. V lost 0 bases to trimming and J lost 6 bases, with 15 bases between them. Germline assignment: CDR1 SGHDT and CDR2 YYEEEE. The whole variable domain, remainder taken from reference TRBV5-6 and TRBJ2-2, is DAGVTQSPTHLIKTRGQQVTLRCSPKSGHDTVSWYQQALGQGPQFIFQYYEEEERQRGNFPDRFSGHQFPNYSSELNVNALLLGDSALYLCASSLEGLANAGELFFGEGSRLTVL.